The 7 T cell receptor beta chains listed next were all sequenced from one sample in a study of cytomegalovirus exposure and HLA in healthy donors. PCR employed 60 Vbeta and 13 Jbeta primers. The repertoire was sequenced with immunoSEQ multiplex PCR; TCRdb's copy has only in-frame clones and lacks some. The data show about 99,000 clones, around 80% seen once. The sequenced sample consisted of PBMCs. These receptor sequences come from a male donor in good health and CMV-seropositive.

The table lists this clone with a count of one. This chain uses TRBV7-2 with TRBJ1-5; 7 bases align to TRBD1. This CDR3 is built from 13 residues. Germline V lookup: CDR1 SGHTA, CDR2 FQGNSA. Trimming removed 10 bases from V and 4 bases from J; junction bases left unmatched: 7. CDR3 in amino acids: CATQQGLNQPQHF. In DNA, the CDR3 is TGTGCCACCCAACAGGGGCTTAATCAGCCCCAGCATTTT. The full variable domain, completed using reference TRBV7-2 and TRBJ1-5, is GAGVSQSPSNKVTEKGKDVELRCDPISGHTALYWYRQSLGQGLEFLIYFQGNSAPDKSGLPSDRFSAERTGGSVSTLTIQRTQQEDSAVYLCATQQGLNQPQHFGDGTRLSIL.

The chain combines TRBV18 with TRBJ1-1; D not certain. Trimming cost V 6 bases and J 4 bases, with 18 bases left between them. There are 15 residues in the CDR3. Per germline, CDR1 KGHSH and CDR2 LQKENI. The CDR3 DNA reads TGTGCCAGCTCTAGACCGGGAGACTGGGGCACTGAAGCTTTCTTT. This encodes CASSRPGDWGTEAFF.

The V gene is TRBV4-1, the J gene TRBJ1-1, with TRBD1 identical over 8 bases. The CDR3 runs 14 residues. The ends lost 6 bases at V and 5 bases at J; junction bases unmatched: 8. The germline V gene encodes CDR1 MGHRA and CDR2 YSYEKL. The CDR3 here is CASRTGGGETEAFF. The CDR3 DNA sequence: TGCGCCAGCAGAACAGGGGGAGGAGAAACTGAAGCTTTCTTT.

This rearrangement joins TRBV7-9 to TRBJ1-4; tentative D call: TRBD1 (5 bases). Trimming took off 4 bases at V and 1 base at J, with 10 bases between the two ends. Germline CDR1 is SEHNR and CDR2 is FQNEAQ (reference sequence). CDR3 length equals 15 residues. CDR3 DNA: TGTGCCAGCAGCTCCAATGACAGAACTAATGAAAAACTGTTTTTT. Its protein is CASSSNDRTNEKLFF.

In this sample, this clone turned up once. The chain links TRBV4-2 to TRBJ2-2; 7 positions agree with TRBD2. V shed 0 bases and J 4 bases; nucleotides not matched to a gene: 11. The CDR3 sequence is 18 residues long. Germline loops: CDR1 LGHNA, CDR2 YNFKEQ. The CDR3 bases are TGTGCCAGCAGCCAAGAGGTACGAGCGGGGACTTCCACCGGGGAGCTGTTTTTT. This gives the protein CASSQEVRAGTSTGELFF.

CDR3 sequence (DNA): TGTGCCAGCAGCTTAGACAGGACAAGCTCCTACGAGCAGTACTTC. Translation gives CASSLDRTSSYEQYF. The rearrangement uses TRBV7-9 and TRBJ2-7, with D possibly being TRBD1 (5 bases). Germline V gene sequence: CDR1 SEHNR, CDR2 FQNEAQ (reference sequence). The germline V and J ends were trimmed by 1 base and 0 bases, with 10 bases remaining between them. This CDR3 region has 15 residues.

The gene calls are TRBV12-2 and TRBJ1-2. TRBV12-2 is listed as a pseudogene. The CDR3 has 18 amino acids. CDR3 residues: CASRLDWGGTVGLDGYTF. The DNA for the CDR3 is TGTGCAAGTCGCTTAGATTGGGGAGGGACTGTCGGCTTGGATGGCTACACCTTC.